Listed below are T cell receptor beta chains from one sample, sequenced in a study of T cells in Graves' hyperthyroidism and ophthalmopathy. TCRdb reprocessed the multiplex PCR reads via MiXCR and lists one record per CDR3 protein. Here the sample spans fewer than 350,000 distinct CDR3 sequences, around 18% being singletons. Material: blood. The receptors shown here come from a woman in her thirties or forties with Graves' ophthalmopathy. The CDR3 runs from the conserved cysteine through the conserved F or W.

V: TRBV20-1; CDR3: CSARAGARGSVEAFF
V: TRBV7-9; CDR3: CASSFAINTEAFF
V: TRBV2; CDR3: CASRSDGAYEQYF
V: TRBV20-1; CDR3: CSARSGNQPQHF
V: TRBV4-3; CDR3: CASSQGASGVYEQYF
V: TRBV6-1; CDR3: CGTISTGNTIYF
V: TRBV4-2; CDR3: CASSQDQLAKNIQYF
V: TRBV12-3/TRBV12-4; CDR3: CASSPPPGLGTEAFF
V: TRBV30; CDR3: CAWSVSRVDISNQPQHF
V: TRBV19; CDR3: CASSIRRDRSNTEAFF
V: TRBV18; CDR3: CASSSPTTQAFF
V: TRBV11-2; CDR3: CASSPPVEAGKQETQYF
V: TRBV7-9; CDR3: CASSGQGTDEQYF
V: TRBV12-3/TRBV12-4; CDR3: CASSLGQLGYGYTF
V: TRBV7-8; CDR3: CASSLGLAGQTQYF
V: TRBV7-2; CDR3: CASSEQQGNQPQHF